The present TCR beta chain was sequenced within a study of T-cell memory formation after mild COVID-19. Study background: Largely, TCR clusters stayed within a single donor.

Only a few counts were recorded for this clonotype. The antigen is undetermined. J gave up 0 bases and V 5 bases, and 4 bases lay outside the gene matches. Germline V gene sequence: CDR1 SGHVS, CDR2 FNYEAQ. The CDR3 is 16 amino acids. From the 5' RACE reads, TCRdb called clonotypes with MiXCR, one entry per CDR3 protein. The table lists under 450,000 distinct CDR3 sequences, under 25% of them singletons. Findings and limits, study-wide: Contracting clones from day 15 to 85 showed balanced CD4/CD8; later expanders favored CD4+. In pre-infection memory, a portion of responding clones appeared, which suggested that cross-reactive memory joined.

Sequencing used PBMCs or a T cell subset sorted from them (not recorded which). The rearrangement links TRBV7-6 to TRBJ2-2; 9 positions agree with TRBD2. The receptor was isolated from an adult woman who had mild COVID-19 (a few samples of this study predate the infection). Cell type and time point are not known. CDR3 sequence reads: CASSRAGGANTGELFF. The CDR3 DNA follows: TGTGCCAGCAGCCGAGCGGGAGGCGCGAACACCGGGGAGCTGTTTTTT. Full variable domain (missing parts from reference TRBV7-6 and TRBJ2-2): GAGVSQSPRYKVTKRGQDVALRCDPISGHVSLYWYRQALGQGPEFLTYFNYEAQQDKSGLPNDRFSAERPEGSISTLTIQRTEQRDSAMYRCASSRAGGANTGELFFGEGSRLTVL.